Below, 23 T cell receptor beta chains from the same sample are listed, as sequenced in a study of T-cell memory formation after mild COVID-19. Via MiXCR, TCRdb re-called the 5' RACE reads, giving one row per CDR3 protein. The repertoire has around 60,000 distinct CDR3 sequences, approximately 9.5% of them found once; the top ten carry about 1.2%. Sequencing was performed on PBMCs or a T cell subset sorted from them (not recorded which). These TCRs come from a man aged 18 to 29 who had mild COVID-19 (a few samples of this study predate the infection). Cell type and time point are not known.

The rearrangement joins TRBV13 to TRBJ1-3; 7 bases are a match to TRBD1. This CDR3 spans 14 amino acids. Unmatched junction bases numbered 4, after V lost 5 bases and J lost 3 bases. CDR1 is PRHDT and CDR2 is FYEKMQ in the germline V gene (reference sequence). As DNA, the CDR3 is TGTGCCAGCAGCACAAGACAGGGTGGAAACACCATATATTTT. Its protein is CASSTRQGGNTIYF.

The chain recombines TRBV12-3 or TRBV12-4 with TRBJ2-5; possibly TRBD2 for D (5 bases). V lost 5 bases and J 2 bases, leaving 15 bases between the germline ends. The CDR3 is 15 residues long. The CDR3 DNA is TGTGCCAGCAGTCCCTTCGAACGGGGACAAGAGACCCAGTACTTC. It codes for CASSPFERGQETQYF.

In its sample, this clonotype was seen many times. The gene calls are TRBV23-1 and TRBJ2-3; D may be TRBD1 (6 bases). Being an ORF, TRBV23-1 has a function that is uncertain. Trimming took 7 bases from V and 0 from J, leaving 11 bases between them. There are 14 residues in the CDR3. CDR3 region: CASITGSSTDTQYF. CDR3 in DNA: TGCGCCAGCATTACAGGGTCGAGCACAGATACGCAGTATTTT.

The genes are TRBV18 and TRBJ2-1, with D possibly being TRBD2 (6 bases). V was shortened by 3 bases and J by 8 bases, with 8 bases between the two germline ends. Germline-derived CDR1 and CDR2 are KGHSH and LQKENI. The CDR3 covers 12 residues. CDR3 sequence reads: CASSPGGDEQFF. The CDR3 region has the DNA TGTGCCAGCTCACCGGGCGGGGATGAGCAGTTCTTC.

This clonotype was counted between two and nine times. CDR3 residues: CASSPNGGGTEAFF. CDR3 DNA: TGTGCCAGCAGCCCGAACGGGGGAGGGACTGAAGCTTTCTTT. V and J are TRBV11-2 and TRBJ1-1; TRBD1 is a possible D gene (5 bases). The germline gives CDR1 SGHAT, CDR2 FQNNGV. V was clipped by 5 bases and J by 5 bases, with 15 bases between them. This CDR3 region has 14 residues.

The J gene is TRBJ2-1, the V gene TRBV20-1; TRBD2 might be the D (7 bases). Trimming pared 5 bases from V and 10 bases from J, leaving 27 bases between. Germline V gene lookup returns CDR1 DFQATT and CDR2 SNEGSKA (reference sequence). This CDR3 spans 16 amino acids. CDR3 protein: CSAQLGASGLPDEQFF. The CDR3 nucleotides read TGCAGTGCTCAGTTGGGGGCTAGCGGTTTACCAGACGAGCAGTTCTTC.

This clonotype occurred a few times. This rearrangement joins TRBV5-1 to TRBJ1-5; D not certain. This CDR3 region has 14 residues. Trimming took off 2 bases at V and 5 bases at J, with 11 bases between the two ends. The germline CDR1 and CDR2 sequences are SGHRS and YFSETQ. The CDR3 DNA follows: TGCGCCAGCAGCTTTGCGGGGTCCGATCAGCCCCAGCATTTT. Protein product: CASSFAGSDQPQHF.

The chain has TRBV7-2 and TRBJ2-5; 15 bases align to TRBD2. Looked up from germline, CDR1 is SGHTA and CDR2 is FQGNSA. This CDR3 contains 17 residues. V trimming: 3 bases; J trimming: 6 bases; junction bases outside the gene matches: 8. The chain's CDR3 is CASSLGLAGGAGKTQYF. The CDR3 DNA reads TGTGCCAGCAGCTTGGGACTAGCGGGGGGTGCAGGAAAGACCCAGTACTTC. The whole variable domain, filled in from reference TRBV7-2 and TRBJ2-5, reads GAGVSQSPSNKVTEKGKDVELRCDPISGHTALYWYRQSLGQGLEFLIYFQGNSAPDKSGLPSDRFSAERTGGSVSTLTIQRTQQEDSAVYLCASSLGLAGGAGKTQYFGPGTRLLVL.

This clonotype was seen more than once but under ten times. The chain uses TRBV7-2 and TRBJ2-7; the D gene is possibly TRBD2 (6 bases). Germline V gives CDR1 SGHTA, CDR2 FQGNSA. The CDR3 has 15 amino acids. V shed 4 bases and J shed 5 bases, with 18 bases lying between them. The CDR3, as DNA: TGTGCCAGCAGCTCAAACTCAGGCGGAGGGGACGAGCAGTACGTC. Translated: CASSSNSGGGDEQYV.

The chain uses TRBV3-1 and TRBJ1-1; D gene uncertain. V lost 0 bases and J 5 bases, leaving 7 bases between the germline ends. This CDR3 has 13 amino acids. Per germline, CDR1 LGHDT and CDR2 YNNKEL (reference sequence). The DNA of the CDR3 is TGTGCCAGCAGCCAAGATAGGTGGACTGAAGCTTTCTTT. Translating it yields CASSQDRWTEAFF.

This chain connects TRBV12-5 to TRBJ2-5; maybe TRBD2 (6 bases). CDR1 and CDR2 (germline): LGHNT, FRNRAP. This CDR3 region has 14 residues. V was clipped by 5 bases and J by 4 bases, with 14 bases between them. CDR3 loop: CASGLGLYRETQYF. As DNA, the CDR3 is TGTGCTAGTGGTCTGGGACTTTACAGAGAGACCCAGTACTTC.

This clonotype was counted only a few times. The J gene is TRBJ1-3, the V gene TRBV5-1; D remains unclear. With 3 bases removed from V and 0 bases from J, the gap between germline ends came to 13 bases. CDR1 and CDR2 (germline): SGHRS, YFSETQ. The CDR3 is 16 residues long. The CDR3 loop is CASSSSPVSSGNTIYF. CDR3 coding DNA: TGCGCCAGCAGCTCGAGCCCAGTGAGCTCTGGAAACACCATATATTTT.

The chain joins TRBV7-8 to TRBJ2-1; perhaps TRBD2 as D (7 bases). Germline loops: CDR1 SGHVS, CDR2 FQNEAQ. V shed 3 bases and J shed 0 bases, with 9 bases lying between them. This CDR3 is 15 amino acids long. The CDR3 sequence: CASSFRGASYNEQFF. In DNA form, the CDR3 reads TGTGCCAGCAGCTTTCGGGGGGCCTCCTACAATGAGCAGTTCTTC.

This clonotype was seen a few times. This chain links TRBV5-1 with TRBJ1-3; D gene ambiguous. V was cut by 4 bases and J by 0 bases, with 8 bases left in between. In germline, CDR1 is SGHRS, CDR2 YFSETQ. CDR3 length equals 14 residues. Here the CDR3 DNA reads TGCGCCAGCAGCCAAGAGTTCTCTGGAAACACCATATATTTT. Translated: CASSQEFSGNTIYF. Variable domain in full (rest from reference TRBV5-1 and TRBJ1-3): KAGVTQTPRYLIKTRGQQVTLSCSPISGHRSVSWYQQTPGQGLQFLFEYFSETQRNKGNFPGRFSGRQFSNSRSEMNVSTLELGDSALYLCASSQEFSGNTIYFGEGSWLTVV.

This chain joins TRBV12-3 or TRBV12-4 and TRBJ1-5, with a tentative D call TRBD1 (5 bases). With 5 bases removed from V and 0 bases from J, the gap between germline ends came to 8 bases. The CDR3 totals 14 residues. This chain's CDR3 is CASSRDHSNQPQHF. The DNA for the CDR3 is TGTGCCAGCAGTCGGGACCATAGCAATCAGCCCCAGCATTTT.

The DNA of the CDR3 is TGTGCCATCAGTGAGTCGAGAGTCAACCTCTACGAGCAGTACGTC. It is translated as CAISESRVNLYEQYV. The gene calls are TRBV10-3 and TRBJ2-7; no firm D call. With 0 bases removed from V and 3 bases from J, the gap between germline ends came to 12 bases. CDR3 length: 15 residues. Germline V CDR1 and CDR2: ENHRY, SYGVKD.

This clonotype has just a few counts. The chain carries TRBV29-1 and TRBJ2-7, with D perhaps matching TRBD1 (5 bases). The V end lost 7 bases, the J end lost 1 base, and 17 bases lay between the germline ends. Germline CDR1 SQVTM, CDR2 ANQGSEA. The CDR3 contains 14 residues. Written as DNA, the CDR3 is TGCAGCGGTCAGGACACGCGTTCATCCTACGAGCAGTACTTC. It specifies CSGQDTRSSYEQYF.

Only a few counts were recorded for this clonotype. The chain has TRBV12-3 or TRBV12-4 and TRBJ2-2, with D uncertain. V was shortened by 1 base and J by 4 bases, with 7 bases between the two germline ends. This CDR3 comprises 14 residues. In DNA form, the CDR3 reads TGTGCCAGCAGTTTAGGTGCCAGCACCGGGGAGCTGTTTTTT. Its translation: CASSLGASTGELFF.

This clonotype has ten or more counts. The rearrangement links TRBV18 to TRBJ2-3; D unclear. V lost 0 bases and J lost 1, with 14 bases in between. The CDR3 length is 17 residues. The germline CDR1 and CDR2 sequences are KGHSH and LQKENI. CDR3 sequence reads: CASSPPGAGSGTDTQYF. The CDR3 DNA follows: TGTGCCAGCTCACCACCGGGTGCAGGATCGGGCACAGATACGCAGTATTTT. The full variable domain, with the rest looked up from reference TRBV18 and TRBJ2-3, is NAGVMQNPRHLVRRRGQEARLRCSPMKGHSHVYWYRQLPEEGLKFMVYLQKENIIDESGMPKERFSAEFPKEGPSILRIQQVVRGDSAAYFCASSPPGAGSGTDTQYFGPGTRLTVL.

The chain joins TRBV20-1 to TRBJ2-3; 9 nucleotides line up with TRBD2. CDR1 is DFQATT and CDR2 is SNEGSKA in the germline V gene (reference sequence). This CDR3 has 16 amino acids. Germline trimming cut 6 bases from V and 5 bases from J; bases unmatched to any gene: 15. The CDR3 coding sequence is TGCAGTGCCTCTCAGGGGCGGGGGGGCCGCGGAGATACGCAGTATTTT. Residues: CSASQGRGGRGDTQYF.

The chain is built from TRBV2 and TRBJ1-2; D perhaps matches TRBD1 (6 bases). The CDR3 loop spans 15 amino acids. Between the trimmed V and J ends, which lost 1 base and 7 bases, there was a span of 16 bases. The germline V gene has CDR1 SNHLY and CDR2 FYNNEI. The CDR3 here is CASSEEGGQGGGYTF. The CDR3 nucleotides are TGTGCCAGCAGTGAAGAAGGGGGACAAGGCGGTGGCTACACCTTC.

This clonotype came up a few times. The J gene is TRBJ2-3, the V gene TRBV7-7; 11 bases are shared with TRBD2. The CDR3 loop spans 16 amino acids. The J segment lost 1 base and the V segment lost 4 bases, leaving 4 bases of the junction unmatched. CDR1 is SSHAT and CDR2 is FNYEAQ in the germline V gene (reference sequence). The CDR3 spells CASSSSGGPGTDTQYF. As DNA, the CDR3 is TGTGCCAGCAGCTCTAGCGGGGGGCCGGGCACAGATACGCAGTATTTT. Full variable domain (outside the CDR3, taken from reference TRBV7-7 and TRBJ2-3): GAGVSQSPRYKVTKRGQDVTLRCDPISSHATLYWYQQALGQGPEFLTYFNYEAQPDKSGLPSDRFSAERPEGSISTLTIQRTEQRDSAMYRCASSSSGGPGTDTQYFGPGTRLTVL.

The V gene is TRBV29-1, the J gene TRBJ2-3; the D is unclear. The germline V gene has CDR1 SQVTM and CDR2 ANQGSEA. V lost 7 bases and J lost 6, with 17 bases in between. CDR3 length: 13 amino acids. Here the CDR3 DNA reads TGCAGCGCAGATTTTGTGGCTGGCGATACGCAGTATTTT. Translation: CSADFVAGDTQYF.